Below are 21 T cell receptor beta chains sequenced from a single sample in a study of T cell repertoires in cytomegalovirus infection. TCRdb used MiXCR to reprocess the reads, holding one entry per CDR3 protein. Among 300,000 to 450,000 distinct CDR3 sequences listed, about a sixth were seen once. The specimen was PBMCs. Every receptor here comes from a human donor in good health (CMV status not recorded). Some clones in this sample may be carry-over from other donors' samples.

The rearrangement uses TRBV20-1 and TRBJ2-1; D possibly uses TRBD1 or TRBD2 (6 bases each). Germline-derived CDR1 and CDR2 are DFQATT and SNEGSKA (reference sequence). Trimming took 3 bases from V and 6 from J, leaving 18 bases between them. The CDR3 is 15 amino acids. The chain's CDR3 is CSASSGTGGLNEQFF. The CDR3 nucleotides are TGCAGTGCTAGCTCCGGGACTGGGGGCCTCAATGAGCAGTTCTTC.

The count of this clonotype is one. This chain links TRBV12-3 or TRBV12-4 with TRBJ2-3, with D uncertain. This CDR3 region has 13 residues. Trimming pared 5 bases from V and 1 base from J, leaving 7 bases between. The CDR3 nucleotides are TGTGCCAGCAGTCGTTATGGCACAGATACGCAGTATTTT. Encoded protein: CASSRYGTDTQYF.

This clonotype was observed at least ten times. The chain couples TRBV12-3 or TRBV12-4 to TRBJ1-1; 8 bases align to TRBD1. This CDR3 region has 14 residues. V shed 4 bases and J 4 bases; nucleotides not matched to a gene: 5. The CDR3 is CASSSGQGSTEAFF. The DNA of the CDR3 is TGTGCCAGCAGTTCCGGACAGGGCAGCACTGAAGCTTTCTTT.

This clonotype was recorded only once. The chain recombines TRBV5-1 with TRBJ1-5; a possible D gene is TRBD1 (5 bases). V lost 2 bases and J 0 bases, leaving 9 bases between the germline ends. The CDR3 sequence is 15 residues long. From germline, CDR1 is SGHRS and CDR2 YFSETQ. CDR3 DNA: TGCGCCAGCAGCTTATCAGGGAATAGCAATCAGCCCCAGCATTTT. Translated: CASSLSGNSNQPQHF.

This chain links TRBV15 with TRBJ2-1, with 7 bases matching TRBD2. Germline trimming cut 5 bases from V and 6 bases from J; bases unmatched to any gene: 10. Germline CDR1 and CDR2: LNHNV and YYDKDF (reference sequence). This CDR3 region has 15 residues. The CDR3 here is CATSEPGTNSNEQFF. The CDR3 nucleotides are TGTGCCACCAGCGAACCCGGGACTAACTCCAATGAGCAGTTCTTC.

This clonotype was seen ten or more times. The CDR3 reads CASSLAAAGGYNEQFF. The CDR3 nucleotides read TGTGCCAGCAGCTTAGCAGCAGCGGGAGGTTACAATGAGCAGTTCTTC. This chain joins TRBV7-2 and TRBJ2-1, with TRBD2 identical over 9 bases. V lost 0 bases, J lost 4 bases, and 4 bases stayed unmatched. In germline, CDR1 is SGHTA, CDR2 FQGNSA. This CDR3 spans 16 amino acids.

This clonotype was observed a handful of times. The J gene is TRBJ2-5, the V gene TRBV7-9; D possibly matches TRBD1 or TRBD2 (6 bases each). Deletions cut 8 bases from V and 1 base from J, with 14 bases between. Germline values: CDR1 SEHNR, CDR2 FQNEAQ (reference sequence). The CDR3 totals 14 residues. The CDR3 nucleotides read TGTGCCAGCCGAGCGCCGGGGGCCCAAGAGACCCAGTACTTC. This sequence encodes CASRAPGAQETQYF.

A word on this clonotype: It may be a read error: a sequence one base away is much more abundant. The chain couples TRBV7-2 to TRBJ2-5; 8 nucleotides agree with TRBD2. V was clipped by 4 bases and J by 7 bases; unmatched bases: 17. CDR1 and CDR2 (germline): SGHTA, FQGNSA. The CDR3 is made up of 17 amino acids. The CDR3 coding sequence is TGTGCCAGCAGCTCCCAGGAGGCGGGGGGTGGGGGTGTGACCCAGTACTTC. Translating it yields CASSSQEAGGGGVTQYF.

This clonotype appeared a few times. This rearrangement joins TRBV20-1 to TRBJ1-2; D is unclear. The V gene's germline CDR1 is DFQATT and CDR2 SNEGSKA (reference sequence). The CDR3 length is 12 residues. Trimming took off 3 bases at V and 4 bases at J, with 9 bases between the two ends. CDR3 loop: CSASEYAYGYTF. CDR3 coding DNA: TGCAGTGCTAGTGAATATGCCTATGGCTACACCTTC.

In this sample, this clonotype turned up many times. This chain uses TRBV12-3 or TRBV12-4 with TRBJ2-5; no clear D. Trimming cost V 6 bases and J 9 bases, with 17 bases left between them. This CDR3 contains 13 residues. The CDR3 sequence: CASSFDPQRAQYF. The CDR3 DNA reads as TGTGCCAGCAGCTTCGACCCGCAACGAGCCCAGTACTTC.

The rearrangement uses TRBV20-1 and TRBJ1-2, with D tentatively TRBD1 (5 bases). CDR1 DFQATT and CDR2 SNEGSKA come from the germline V gene (reference sequence). The length of the CDR3 is 14 residues. V dropped 6 bases and J dropped 8 bases, with 22 bases sitting between them. The CDR3: CSATTAGRAEGYTF. The CDR3 DNA follows: TGCAGTGCGACAACCGCTGGCAGGGCGGAAGGCTACACCTTC.

This clonotype was counted many times. This sequence joins TRBV7-2 and TRBJ1-2; no reliable D call. The CDR3 contains 14 residues. Germline V lookup: CDR1 SGHTA, CDR2 FQGNSA. V lost 5 bases and J lost 4, with 14 bases in between. The CDR3, as DNA: TGTGCCAGCAGCAGACCCGGAGTTGGCTATGGCTACACCTTC. Encoded protein: CASSRPGVGYGYTF.

This clonotype was counted many times. V gene TRBV28 combines with J gene TRBJ2-3; D ambiguous. This CDR3 contains 13 residues. Trimming pared 6 bases from V and 3 bases from J, leaving 10 bases between. CDR1 is MDHEN, CDR2 SYDVKM, per germline. The CDR3 DNA reads as TGTGCCAGCAGGGCCCCACTGACAGATACGCAGTATTTT. It translates to CASRAPLTDTQYF.

This clonotype has only a few counts. V is TRBV19 and J is TRBJ2-1; the match to TRBD1 covers 8 bases. V shed 11 bases and J 10 bases; nucleotides not matched to a gene: 4. In germline, CDR1 is LNHDA, CDR2 SQIVND (reference sequence). The CDR3 is 10 amino acids. Here the CDR3 reads CAGQGCEQFF. Here the CDR3 DNA reads TGTGCCGGACAGGGCTGCGAGCAGTTCTTC.

This clonotype was found many times. The chain carries TRBV12-3 or TRBV12-4 and TRBJ2-1; D not resolved. Trimming took off 5 bases at V and 9 bases at J, with 32 bases between the two ends. The CDR3 has 19 residues. The CDR3 reads CASSPRKSTLGPTWGEQFF. The CDR3 nucleotides are TGTGCCAGCAGTCCCCGAAAATCAACCCTCGGGCCAACATGGGGTGAGCAGTTCTTC.

There are many counts of this clonotype. The V and J genes are TRBV7-6 and TRBJ2-1; D call uncertain. V gave up 4 bases and J gave up 6 bases, with 4 bases separating them. The length of the CDR3 is 11 residues. The germline CDR1 and CDR2 sequences are SGHVS and FNYEAQ. CDR3 nucleotides: TGTGCCAGCAGCTCCAGCAATGAGCAGTTCTTC. Translation: CASSSSNEQFF.

This clonotype was seen more than once but under ten times. The chain joins TRBV4-3 to TRBJ2-2, with no clear D. This CDR3 has 16 amino acids. V shed 0 bases and J shed 0 bases, with 8 bases lying between them. From germline, CDR1 is LGHNA and CDR2 YSLEER. CDR3: CASSQDYLSNTGELFF. The CDR3 DNA reads as TGCGCCAGCAGCCAAGATTACTTATCGAACACCGGGGAGCTGTTTTTT.

This clonotype was picked up many times. This rearrangement joins TRBV20-1 to TRBJ2-1, with 9 bases identical to TRBD2. J lost 0 bases, V lost 1 base, and 4 bases had no gene match. Germline V lookup: CDR1 DFQATT, CDR2 SNEGSKA (reference sequence). The CDR3 sequence is 16 residues long. This CDR3 is CSARASGRFSYNEQFF. The CDR3 nucleotides read TGCAGTGCTAGAGCGAGCGGGAGGTTCTCCTACAATGAGCAGTTCTTC.

In its sample, this clonotype was seen many times. The chain employs TRBV7-2 and TRBJ1-2; the match to TRBD1 covers 7 bases. V lost 4 bases, J lost 8 bases, and 4 bases stayed unmatched. Germline lookup yields CDR1 SGHTA and CDR2 FQGNSA. The CDR3 contains 12 residues. The CDR3 DNA reads as TGTGCCAGCAGCTGGGACAGCGGCGGCTACACCTTC. The encoded protein is CASSWDSGGYTF.

This clonotype has only a few counts. The chain links TRBV6-2 or TRBV6-3 to TRBJ2-2, with D perhaps TRBD1 (6 bases). The CDR3 runs to 15 residues. Germline CDR1 and CDR2: MNHEY and SVGEGT. The V end lost 2 bases, the J end lost 7 bases, and 14 bases lay between the germline ends. CDR3 region: CASSYRNQGSGELFF. The CDR3 bases are TGTGCCAGCAGTTACCGAAATCAGGGGAGCGGGGAGCTGTTTTTT.

This clonotype was seen at least ten times. The chain links TRBV4-1 to TRBJ2-3; D is unresolved. The V end was cut by 1 base, the J end by 1 base, with 9 bases between. This CDR3 has 15 residues. CDR1 is MGHRA and CDR2 is YSYEKL in the germline V gene. The CDR3 protein is CASSQVVVGTDTQYF. The CDR3, as DNA: TGCGCCAGCAGCCAAGTGGTGGTTGGCACAGATACGCAGTATTTT.